The TCR beta chain under discussion was sequenced for a study of T cell responses to AZD1222 COVID-19 vaccine. Study results and caveats: White British donors predominated, females outnumbered males, and clonal diversity was possibly underestimated. All repertoire sampling was performed exclusively after the peak T cell response. Baseline seropositives among AZD1222 recipients totaled only five or six. Variant regions that are unmutated are reportedly the target of nearly half of spike-specific TCRs.

Produced via immunoSEQ multiplex PCR; TCRdb's table is partial and in-frame only. The table lists about 150,000 clones, around 90% of them singletons. This clone was picked up a small number of times. As yet, its antigen is unknown. The TCR comes from an adult who received the AZD1222 COVID-19 vaccine. Source: peripheral blood, taken 28 days after the second AZD1222 dose.

The CDR3 region is CAVLMGRSRFNYGYTF. The CDR3 DNA reads as TGTGCCGTCCTGATGGGACGTTCCCGTTTTAACTATGGCTACACCTTC. The chain is built from TRBV2 and TRBJ1-2; D perhaps matches TRBD1 (5 bases). Trimming took off 11 bases at V and 1 base at J, with 23 bases between the two ends. The CDR3 runs 16 residues. Looked up from germline, CDR1 is SNHLY and CDR2 is FYNNEI.